Sequencing of this T cell receptor (beta chain) was carried out in a study of shared clonotypes between healthy human individuals. Regarding the study as a whole: Generally, naive subsets (rather than memory subsets) showed larger estimated richness.

Trimming stripped 2 bases from V and 7 bases from J, with 13 bases between. Per the germline V gene, CDR1 is SGHVS and CDR2 is FQNEAQ. The CDR3 totals 14 residues. Concerning this clone: The target antigen is unknown.

Recent vaccinations or acute infections were absent in the healthy HIV-negative adult donors. Every immunoSEQ plate was one replicate of a subset's evenly spread DNA. Assay: immunoSEQ multiplex PCR; the TCRdb copy retains only in-frame clones and omits some. The table shows roughly 330,000 clones, with around 67% occurring only once. This receptor was obtained from a man younger than 45 in good health. The sample was memory CD4+ T cells sorted from blood. Subset in this sample: CD45RA-negative fraction. This chain links TRBV7-8 with TRBJ2-3, with D possibly being TRBD2 (6 bases). CDR3 amino acids: CASSLSGSRNTQYF. CDR3 DNA: TGTGCCAGCAGCTTATCCGGGAGCCGAAATACGCAGTATTTT.